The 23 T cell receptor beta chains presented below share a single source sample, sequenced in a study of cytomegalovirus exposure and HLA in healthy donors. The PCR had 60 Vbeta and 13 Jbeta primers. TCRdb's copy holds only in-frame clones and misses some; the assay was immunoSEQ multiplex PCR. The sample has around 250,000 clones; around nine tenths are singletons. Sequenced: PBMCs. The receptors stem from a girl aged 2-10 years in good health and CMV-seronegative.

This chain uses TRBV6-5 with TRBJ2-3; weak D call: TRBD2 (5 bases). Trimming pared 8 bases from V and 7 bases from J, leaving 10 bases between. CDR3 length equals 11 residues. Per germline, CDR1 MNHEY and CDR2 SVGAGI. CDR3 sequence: CASGSGNTQYF. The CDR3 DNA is TGTGCCAGCGGCTCGGGGAATACGCAGTATTTT.

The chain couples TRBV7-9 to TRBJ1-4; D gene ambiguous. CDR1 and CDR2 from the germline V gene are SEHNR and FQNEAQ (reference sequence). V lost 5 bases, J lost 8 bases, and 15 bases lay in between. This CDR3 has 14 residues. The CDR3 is CASSRESQAEKLFF. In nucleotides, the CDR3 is TGTGCCAGCAGCCGGGAAAGCCAGGCGGAAAAACTGTTTTTT.

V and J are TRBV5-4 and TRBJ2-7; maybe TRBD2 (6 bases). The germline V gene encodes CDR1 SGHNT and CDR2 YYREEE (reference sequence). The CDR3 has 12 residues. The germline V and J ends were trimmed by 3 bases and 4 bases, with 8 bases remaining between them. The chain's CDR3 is CASSWRGYEQYF. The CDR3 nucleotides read TGTGCCAGCAGCTGGAGGGGTTACGAGCAGTACTTC.

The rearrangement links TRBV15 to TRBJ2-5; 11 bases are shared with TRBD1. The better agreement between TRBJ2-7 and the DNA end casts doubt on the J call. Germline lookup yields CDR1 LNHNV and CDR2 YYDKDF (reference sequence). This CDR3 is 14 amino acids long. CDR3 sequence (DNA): TGTGCCACCGCGACGGACAGGGGGCACTACGAGCAGTACTTC. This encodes CATATDRGHYEQYF.

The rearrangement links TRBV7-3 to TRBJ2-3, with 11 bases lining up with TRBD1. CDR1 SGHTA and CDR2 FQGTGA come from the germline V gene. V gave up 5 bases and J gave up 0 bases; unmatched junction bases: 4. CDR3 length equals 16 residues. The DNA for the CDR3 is TGTGCCAGCAGCCCGGACAGGGGGCTTAGCACAGATACGCAGTATTTT. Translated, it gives CASSPDRGLSTDTQYF. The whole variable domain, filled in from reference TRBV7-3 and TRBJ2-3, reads GAGVSQTPSNKVTEKGKYVELRCDPISGHTALYWYRQSLGQGPEFLIYFQGTGAADDSGLPNDRFFAVRPEGSVSTLKIQRTERGDSAVYLCASSPDRGLSTDTQYFGPGTRLTVL.

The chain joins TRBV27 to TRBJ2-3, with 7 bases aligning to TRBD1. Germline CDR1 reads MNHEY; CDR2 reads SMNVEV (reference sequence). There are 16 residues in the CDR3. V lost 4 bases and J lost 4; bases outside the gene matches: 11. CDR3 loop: CASSYQGTEIPDTQYF. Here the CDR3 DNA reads TGTGCCAGCAGTTACCAGGGGACAGAGATACCAGATACGCAGTATTTT.

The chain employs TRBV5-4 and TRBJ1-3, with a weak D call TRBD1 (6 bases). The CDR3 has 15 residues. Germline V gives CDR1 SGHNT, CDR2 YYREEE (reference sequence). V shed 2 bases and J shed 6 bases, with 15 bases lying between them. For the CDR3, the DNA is TGTGCCAGCAGCTTTAACAGGGACCGAAAAAACACCATATATTTT. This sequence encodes CASSFNRDRKNTIYF.

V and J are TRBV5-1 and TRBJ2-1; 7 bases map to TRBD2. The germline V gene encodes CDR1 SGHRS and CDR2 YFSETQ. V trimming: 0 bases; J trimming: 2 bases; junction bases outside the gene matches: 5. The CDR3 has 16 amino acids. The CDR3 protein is CASSLALAAPYNEQFF. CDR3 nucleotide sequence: TGCGCCAGCAGCTTGGCGCTAGCGGCGCCCTACAATGAGCAGTTCTTC. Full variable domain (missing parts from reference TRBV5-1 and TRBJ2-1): KAGVTQTPRYLIKTRGQQVTLSCSPISGHRSVSWYQQTPGQGLQFLFEYFSETQRNKGNFPGRFSGRQFSNSRSEMNVSTLELGDSALYLCASSLALAAPYNEQFFGPGTRLTVL.

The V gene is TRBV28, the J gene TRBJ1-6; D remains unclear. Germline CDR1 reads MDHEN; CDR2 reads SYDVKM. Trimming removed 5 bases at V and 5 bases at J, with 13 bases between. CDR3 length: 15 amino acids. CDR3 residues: CASSTLGWDNSPLHF. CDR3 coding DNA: TGTGCCAGCAGTACACTAGGGTGGGATAATTCACCCCTCCACTTT.

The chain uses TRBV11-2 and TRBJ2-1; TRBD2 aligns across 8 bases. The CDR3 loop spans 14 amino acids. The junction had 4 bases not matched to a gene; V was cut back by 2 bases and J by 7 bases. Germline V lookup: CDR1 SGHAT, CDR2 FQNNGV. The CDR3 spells CASSLQASGNEQFF. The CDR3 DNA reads TGTGCCAGCAGCTTACAGGCTAGCGGGAATGAGCAGTTCTTC.

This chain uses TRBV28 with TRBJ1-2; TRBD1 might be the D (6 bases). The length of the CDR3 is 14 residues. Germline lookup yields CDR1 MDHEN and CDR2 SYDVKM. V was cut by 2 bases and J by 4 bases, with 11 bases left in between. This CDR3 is CASSLRGWIYGYTF. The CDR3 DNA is TGTGCCAGCAGTTTAAGGGGGTGGATCTATGGCTACACCTTC.

The CDR3 DNA reads as TGTGCCAGCAGCTGGAGGACAGGGGGTGGAACAGATACGCAGTATTTT. It is translated as CASSWRTGGGTDTQYF. This chain links TRBV7-2 with TRBJ2-3; 10 bases are shared with TRBD1. The V segment lost 4 bases and the J segment 3 bases; nucleotides outside the gene matches: 7. The CDR3 spans 16 residues. From germline, CDR1 is SGHTA and CDR2 FQGNSA.

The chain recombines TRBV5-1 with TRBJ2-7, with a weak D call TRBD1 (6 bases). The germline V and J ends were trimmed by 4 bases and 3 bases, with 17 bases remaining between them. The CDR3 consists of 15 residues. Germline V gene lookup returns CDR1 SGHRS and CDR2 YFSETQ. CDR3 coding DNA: TGCGCCAGCAGCCCTCTCGGGACACCCCACTACGAGCAGTACTTC. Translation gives CASSPLGTPHYEQYF.

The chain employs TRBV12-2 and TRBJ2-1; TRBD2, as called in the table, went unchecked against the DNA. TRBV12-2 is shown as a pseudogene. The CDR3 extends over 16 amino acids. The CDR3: CASRLEDPTGDNEQFF. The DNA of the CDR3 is TGTGCAAGTCGCTTAGAGGATCCTACGGGTGACAATGAGCAGTTCTTC.

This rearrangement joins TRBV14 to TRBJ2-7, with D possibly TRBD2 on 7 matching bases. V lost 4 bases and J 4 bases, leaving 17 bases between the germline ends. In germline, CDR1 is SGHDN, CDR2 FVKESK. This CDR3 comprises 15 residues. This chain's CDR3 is CASSPKGGRGYEQYF. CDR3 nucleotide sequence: TGTGCCAGCAGCCCCAAGGGGGGGCGCGGTTACGAGCAGTACTTC.

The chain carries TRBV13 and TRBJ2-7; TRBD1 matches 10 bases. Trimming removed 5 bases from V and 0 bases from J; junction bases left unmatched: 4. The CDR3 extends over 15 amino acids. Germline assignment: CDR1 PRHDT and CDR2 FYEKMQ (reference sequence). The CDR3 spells CASSPRDRGSYEQYF. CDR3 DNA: TGTGCCAGCAGCCCCCGGGACAGGGGCTCCTACGAGCAGTACTTC.

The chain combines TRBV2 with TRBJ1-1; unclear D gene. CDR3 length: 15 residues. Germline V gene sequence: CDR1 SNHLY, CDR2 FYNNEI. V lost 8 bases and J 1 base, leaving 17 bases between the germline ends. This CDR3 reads CASRHEGSWNTEAFF. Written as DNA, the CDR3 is TGTGCCAGCCGACATGAGGGTTCGTGGAACACTGAAGCTTTCTTT.

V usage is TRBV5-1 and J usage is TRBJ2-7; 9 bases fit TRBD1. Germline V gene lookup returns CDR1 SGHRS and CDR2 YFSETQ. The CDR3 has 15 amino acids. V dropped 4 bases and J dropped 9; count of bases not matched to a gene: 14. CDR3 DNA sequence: TGCGCCAGCAGCCCCCAAGGACAGGGGAGAGAGGGGCAGTACTTC. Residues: CASSPQGQGREGQYF.

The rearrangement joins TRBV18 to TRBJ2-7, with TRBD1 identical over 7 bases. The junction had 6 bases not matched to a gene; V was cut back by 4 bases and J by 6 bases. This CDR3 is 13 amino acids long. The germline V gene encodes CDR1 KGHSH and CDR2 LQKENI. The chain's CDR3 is CASSRQGPLEQYF. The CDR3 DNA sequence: TGTGCCAGCTCACGACAGGGCCCTCTCGAGCAGTACTTC. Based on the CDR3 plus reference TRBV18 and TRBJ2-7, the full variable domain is NAGVMQNPRHLVRRRGQEARLRCSPMKGHSHVYWYRQLPEEGLKFMVYLQKENIIDESGMPKERFSAEFPKEGPSILRIQQVVRGDSAAYFCASSRQGPLEQYFGPGTRLTVT.

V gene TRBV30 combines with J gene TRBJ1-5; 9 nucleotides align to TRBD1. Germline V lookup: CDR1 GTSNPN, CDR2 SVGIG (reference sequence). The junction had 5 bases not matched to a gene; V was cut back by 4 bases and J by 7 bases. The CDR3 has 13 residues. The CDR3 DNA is TGTGCCTGGACACAGGGGGCAGGGCAGCCCCAGCATTTT. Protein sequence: CAWTQGAGQPQHF.

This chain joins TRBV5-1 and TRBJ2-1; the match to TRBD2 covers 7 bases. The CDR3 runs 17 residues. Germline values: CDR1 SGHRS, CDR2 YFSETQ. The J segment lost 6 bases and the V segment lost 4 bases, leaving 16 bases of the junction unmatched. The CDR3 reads CASSHLPSGTPSNEQFF. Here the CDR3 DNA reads TGCGCCAGCAGCCACCTTCCGAGCGGGACCCCGAGCAATGAGCAGTTCTTC.

The CDR3 DNA is TGTGCCAGCAGCCCAGGGGCGGGTAATGAAAAACTGTTTTTT. This translates into CASSPGAGNEKLFF. V and J are TRBV4-2 and TRBJ1-4, with D perhaps TRBD1 (6 bases). Trimming took off 4 bases at V and 4 bases at J, with 10 bases between the two ends. The CDR3 contains 14 residues. The germline gives CDR1 LGHNA, CDR2 YNFKEQ.

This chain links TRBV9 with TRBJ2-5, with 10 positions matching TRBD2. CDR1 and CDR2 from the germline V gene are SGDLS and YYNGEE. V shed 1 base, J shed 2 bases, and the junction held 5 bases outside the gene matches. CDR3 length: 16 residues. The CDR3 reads CASSVSSGGAQETQYF. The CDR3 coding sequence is TGTGCCAGCAGCGTATCGAGCGGGGGGGCTCAAGAGACCCAGTACTTC.